Listed below are T cell receptor beta chains from one sample, sequenced in a study of T cell repertoires in cytomegalovirus infection. In TCRdb, the reads were re-called with MiXCR into one record per CDR3 protein. The sample consists of about 890,000 distinct CDR3 sequences, roughly 30% of them appearing once. Their recognized antigens are unknown. The material was cultured CD8+ T cells from PBMCs, obtained from culture after CMV antigen stimulation. Receptors originate from a human donor in good health (CMV status not recorded). Some clones in this sample may be carry-over from other donors' samples. The CDR3 runs from the conserved cysteine through the conserved F or W. A D gene is named only where the DNA matches it firmly. Clone size is shown for a subset of rows, as once, few, many or a class of expanded clone.

V	J	D	size	DNA	CDR3
TRBV7-4	TRBJ1-1	NA	few	TGTGCCAGCAGCCCGGCGAGGGGATCGAACACTGAAGCTTTCTTT	CASSPARGSNTEAFF
TRBV6-5	TRBJ2-1	NA	few	TGTGCCAGCAGCTCGGACGGGAATGAGCAGTTCTTC	CASSSDGNEQFF
TRBV19	TRBJ1-2	NA	NA	TGTGCCAGTAGTATTGGGGGCCGAGGCTACACCTTC	CASSIGGRGYTF
TRBV6-6	TRBJ2-3	NA	NA	TGTGCCAGCAGTTACTCTAAAGGCCCGCCCGATACGCAGTATTTT	CASSYSKGPPDTQYF
TRBV11-2	TRBJ2-1	TRBD1	NA	TGTGCCAGCAGCCCCTTTACAGGGGGCTTCACCGACAATGAGCAGTTCTTC	CASSPFTGGFTDNEQFF
TRBV9	TRBJ1-1	NA	NA	TGTGCCAGCAGCGCGGGACATCTATCTGAAGCTTTCTTT	CASSAGHLSEAFF
TRBV6-1	TRBJ2-1	NA	NA	TGTGCCAGCATAATGGCCTACAATGAGCAGTTCTTC	CASIMAYNEQFF
TRBV5-1	TRBJ2-3	TRBD1	few	TGCGCCAGCTGTCCCGGGACAGGATTATTGACAGATACGCAGTATTTT	CASCPGTGLLTDTQYF
TRBV6-5	TRBJ1-2	NA	many	TGTGCCAGCAGTTACTCGCTCTACTATGGCTACACCTTC	CASSYSLYYGYTF
TRBV5-1	TRBJ2-5	TRBD2	NA	TGCGCCAGCAGCTTTGGACTAGTGGGGAGCCAAGAGACCCAGTACTTC	CASSFGLVGSQETQYF
TRBV29-1	TRBJ2-3	NA	few	TGCAGCGCCCCCCAGGGAAGTAGCCCAGATACGCAGTATTTT	CSAPQGSSPDTQYF
TRBV19	TRBJ2-1	TRBD2	NA	TGTGCCAGTAGCGGGGGGGCGAACAATGAGCAGTTCTTC	CASSGGANNEQFF
TRBV12-3/TRBV12-4	TRBJ2-2	NA	many	TGTGCCAGCAGACCATTGGGCGGGGAGCTGTTTTTT	CASRPLGGELFF
TRBV6-6	TRBJ1-1	NA	few	TGTGCCAGCAGTTACTCCGGGAAAGCTTTCTTT	CASSYSGKAFF
TRBV29-1	TRBJ1-3	TRBD1	NA	TGCAGCGTTGAAAGGACAGGGGCTGGAAACACCATATATTTT	CSVERTGAGNTIYF
TRBV19	TRBJ1-1	NA	once	TGTGCCAGTACCATGAGGGGCACTGAAGCTTTCTTT	CASTMRGTEAFF
TRBV7-9	TRBJ2-5	NA	NA	TGTGCCAGCAGCTTAGACACCCTGACGGCGGGGCGGACCCAGTACTTC	CASSLDTLTAGRTQYF
TRBV7-9	TRBJ2-5	NA	NA	TGTGCCAGCAGCTTAGGGGGAGTAAGGGAGACCCAGTACTTC	CASSLGGVRETQYF
TRBV7-2	TRBJ2-7	NA	many	TGTGCCAGCAGCCCGATCGATTACTACGAGCAGTACTTC	CASSPIDYYEQYF
TRBV28	TRBJ1-2	NA	NA	TGTGCCAGCAGTGTCCGGGACTCAGAACCTCGGGGCTACACCTTC	CASSVRDSEPRGYTF
TRBV10-2	TRBJ2-2	NA	NA	TGCGCCACCCCGGGGCTCGGCATCGGGGAGCTGTTTTTT	CATPGLGIGELFF
TRBV4-2	TRBJ2-2	TRBD2	few	TGTGCCAGCAGCCAAGCCCTGGGACTAGCCACCGGGGAGCTGTTTTTT	CASSQALGLATGELFF
TRBV20-1	TRBJ2-5	NA	NA	TGCAGTGCTAGAATAGGACAGTTCATCACCCAAGAGACCCAGTACTTC	CSARIGQFITQETQYF
TRBV19	TRBJ1-1	NA	NA	TGTGCCAGCGAAGGGACTGAAGCTTTCTTT	CASEGTEAFF
TRBV7-9	TRBJ1-1	NA	NA	TGTGCCAGCAGCCCGAGTGCGGCATACACTGAAGATTTCTTT	CASSPSAAYTEDFF
TRBV12-3/TRBV12-4	TRBJ1-2	TRBD1	NA	TGTGCCAGCATCAGGGGGCGCGTTATTGAAGGCTACACCTTC	CASIRGRVIEGYTF
TRBV19	TRBJ2-1	TRBD1	NA	TGTGCCAGTAGGGGGACAGATCAAACTAATGAGCAGTTCTTC	CASRGTDQTNEQFF
TRBV6-1	TRBJ2-1	NA	few	TGTGCCAGCAGTGAAACGCGTCTTTCTGAGCAGTTCTTC	CASSETRLSEQFF
TRBV7-9	TRBJ1-2	TRBD1	many	TGTGCCAGCAGCTTAGGGTCAGGGGGCCTTAACTATGGCTACACCTTC	CASSLGSGGLNYGYTF
TRBV12-3/TRBV12-4	TRBJ2-1	NA	few	TGTGCCAGCAGTTTGGGCCGGATCGGGTCCTACAATGAGCAGTTCTTC	CASSLGRIGSYNEQFF
TRBV28	TRBJ1-1	NA	NA	TGTGCCAGCACTTTTCCCGGACAGTTTAACACTGAAGCTTTCTTT	CASTFPGQFNTEAFF
TRBV27	TRBJ2-1	TRBD1	NA	TGTGCCAGTAAGATACAGGGGAATGAGCAGTTCTTC	CASKIQGNEQFF
TRBV7-8	TRBJ2-2	NA	many	TGTGCCAGCAGCGAGAGTGTGGGCGCGAACACCGGGGAGCTGTTTTTT	CASSESVGANTGELFF